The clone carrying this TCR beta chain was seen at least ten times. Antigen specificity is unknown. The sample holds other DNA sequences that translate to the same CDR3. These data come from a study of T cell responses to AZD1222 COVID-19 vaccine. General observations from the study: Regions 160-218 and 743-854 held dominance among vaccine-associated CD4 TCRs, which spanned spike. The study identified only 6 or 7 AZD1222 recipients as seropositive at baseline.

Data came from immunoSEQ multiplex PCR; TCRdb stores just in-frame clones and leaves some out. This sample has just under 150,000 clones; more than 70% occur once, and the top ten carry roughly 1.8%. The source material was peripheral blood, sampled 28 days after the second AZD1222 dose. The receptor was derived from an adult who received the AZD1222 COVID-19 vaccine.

The CDR3, as DNA: TGTGCCAGCAGTTCATATGGTGCTAACTATGGCTACACCTTC. This gives the protein CASSSYGANYGYTF. The gene calls are TRBV5-4 and TRBJ1-2; D not resolved. This CDR3 is built from 14 residues. Trimming shortened V by 5 bases and J by 0 bases, and 11 bases separated the two germline ends. In germline, CDR1 is SGHNT, CDR2 YYREEE (reference sequence).